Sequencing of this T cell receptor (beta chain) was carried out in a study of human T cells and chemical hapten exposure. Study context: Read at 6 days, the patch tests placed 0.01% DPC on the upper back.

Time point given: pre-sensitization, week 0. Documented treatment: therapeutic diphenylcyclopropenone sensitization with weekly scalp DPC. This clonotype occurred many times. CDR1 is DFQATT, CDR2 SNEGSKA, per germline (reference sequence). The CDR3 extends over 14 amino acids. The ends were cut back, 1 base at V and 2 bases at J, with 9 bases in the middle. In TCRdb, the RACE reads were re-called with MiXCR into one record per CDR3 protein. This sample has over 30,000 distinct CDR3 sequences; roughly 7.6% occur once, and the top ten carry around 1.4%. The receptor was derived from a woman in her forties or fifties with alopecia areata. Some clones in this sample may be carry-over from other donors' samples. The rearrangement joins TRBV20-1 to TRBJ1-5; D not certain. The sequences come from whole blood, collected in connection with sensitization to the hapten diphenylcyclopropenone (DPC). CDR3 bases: TGCAGTGCTAGAGGTTCGAGCGGCAATCAGCCCCAGCATTTT. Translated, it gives CSARGSSGNQPQHF.